One and the same sample provided the 22 T cell receptor beta chains below, sequenced in a study of T cells in localized non-small cell lung cancer. Clones were read by immunoSEQ multiplex PCR, and TCRdb kept only the in-frame ones, dropping some. The table records tens of thousands of clones, 87% of them present only once. This specimen was peripheral blood, taken before any cancer treatment. Receptors were obtained from a woman aged 40 to 75 with stage I lung adenocarcinoma.

The chain links TRBV7-6 to TRBJ1-5; TRBD1 matches at 11 bases. Germline V gives CDR1 SGHVS, CDR2 FNYEAQ. This CDR3 spans 17 amino acids. V lost 5 bases to trimming and J lost 2 bases; unmatched junction nucleotides: 8. The chain's CDR3 is CASSPGTGGGGNQPQHF. The DNA for the CDR3 is TGTGCCAGCAGCCCCGGGACAGGGGGAGGTGGCAATCAGCCCCAGCATTTT.

The genes are TRBV21-1 and TRBJ1-3. TRBV21-1 is reported as a pseudogene. The CDR3 is 16 residues long. The CDR3 DNA is TGTGCCAGCAGCAAAGAGGATGGAGGGGCTGGAAACACCATATATTTT. Translation: CASSKEDGGAGNTIYF.

The chain couples TRBV9 to TRBJ1-5; 7 positions agree with TRBD1. From germline, CDR1 is SGDLS and CDR2 YYNGEE. V lost 3 bases, J lost 2 bases, and 2 bases stayed unmatched. The CDR3 is made up of 14 amino acids. The DNA for the CDR3 is TGTGCCAGCAGCGGCCAGGGGGGCAATCAGCCCCAGCATTTT. It encodes CASSGQGGNQPQHF.

CDR3: CSVDRSGKGYTF. Written as DNA, the CDR3 is TGCAGCGTTGATAGGTCAGGGAAGGGCTACACCTTC. The chain has TRBV29-1 and TRBJ1-2; maybe TRBD1 (5 bases). Germline values: CDR1 SQVTM, CDR2 ANQGSEA. V lost 3 bases, J lost 8 bases, and 13 bases lay in between. This CDR3 is built from 12 residues.

V is TRBV5-1 and J is TRBJ1-3; D might be TRBD1 (5 bases). Germline CDR1 reads SGHRS; CDR2 reads YFSETQ. Trimming left V 0 bases short and J 0 bases short, with 13 bases between. The CDR3 has 17 residues. Here the CDR3 reads CASSLGQRPYSGNTIYF. CDR3 sequence (DNA): TGCGCCAGCAGCTTGGGACAGCGACCTTACTCTGGAAACACCATATATTTT.

The chain uses TRBV7-2 and TRBJ2-7, with D unresolved. The V gene's germline CDR1 is SGHTA and CDR2 FQGNSA. V dropped 1 base and J dropped 3 bases, with 10 bases sitting between them. The CDR3 has 14 amino acids. CDR3 nucleotide sequence: TGTGCCAGCAGCTTAGATCGCTCGCTCTACGAGCAGTACTTC. Translating gives CASSLDRSLYEQYF.

J is TRBJ2-1 and V is TRBV11-3; 8 bases align to TRBD2. The CDR3 has 18 residues. Germline V gives CDR1 SGHNT, CDR2 YENEEA. Trimming at V came to 5 bases and at J to 7 bases, leaving 19 bases not matched to a gene. The CDR3 is CASSQSRLSGDEGNEQFF. The DNA of the CDR3 is TGTGCCAGCAGCCAATCCCGGCTTAGCGGGGACGAAGGAAATGAGCAGTTCTTC.

J is TRBJ2-7 and V is TRBV9, with a weak D call TRBD2 (5 bases). The CDR3 has 11 residues. From germline, CDR1 is SGDLS and CDR2 YYNGEE. The V end lost 3 bases, the J end lost 6 bases, and 7 bases lay between the germline ends. CDR3 sequence (DNA): TGTGCCAGCAGCGCCGGAGGCGAGCAGTACTTC. Protein product: CASSAGGEQYF.

As regards this clone: This sample also contains other DNA sequences that code for the same CDR3. V is TRBV2 and J is TRBJ2-5; 9 bases are shared with TRBD1. CDR3 length: 13 residues. Germline assignment: CDR1 SNHLY and CDR2 FYNNEI. The trim removed 5 bases at V and 3 bases at J, leaving 1 base unmatched. Here the CDR3 reads CASSRTGEETQYF. The CDR3 nucleotides are TGTGCCAGCAGTAGGACAGGGGAAGAGACCCAGTACTTC.

This chain connects TRBV7-9 to TRBJ2-1, with 8 bases fitting TRBD2. Germline V gene lookup returns CDR1 SEHNR and CDR2 FQNEAQ (reference sequence). V was clipped by 3 bases and J by 8 bases; unmatched bases: 3. The CDR3 sequence is 13 residues long. CDR3 region: CASSFGRGDEQFF. The DNA for the CDR3 is TGTGCCAGCAGCTTTGGGCGGGGGGATGAGCAGTTCTTC.

This chain joins TRBV7-9 and TRBJ2-3; 10 nucleotides agree with TRBD1. Germline values: CDR1 SEHNR, CDR2 FQNEAQ (reference sequence). This CDR3 region has 16 residues. V lost 5 bases and J lost 0; bases outside the gene matches: 5. The chain's CDR3 is CASSRDRGPSTDTQYF. CDR3 bases: TGTGCCAGCAGCCGGGACAGGGGTCCTAGCACAGATACGCAGTATTTT. Based on the CDR3 plus reference TRBV7-9 and TRBJ2-3, the full variable domain is DTGVSQNPRHKITKRGQNVTFRCDPISEHNRLYWYRQTLGQGPEFLTYFQNEAQLEKSRLLSDRFSAERPKGSFSTLEIQRTEQGDSAMYLCASSRDRGPSTDTQYFGPGTRLTVL.

This chain links TRBV7-9 with TRBJ1-2, with D uncertain. The CDR3 contains 13 residues. Trimming took 5 bases from V and 5 from J, leaving 12 bases between them. Germline CDR1 and CDR2: SEHNR and FQNEAQ (reference sequence). The CDR3 sequence is CASSPSPYYGYTF. The CDR3 nucleotides are TGTGCCAGCAGCCCCTCTCCCTATTATGGCTACACCTTC. Full variable domain (remainder filled in from reference TRBV7-9 and TRBJ1-2): DTGVSQNPRHKITKRGQNVTFRCDPISEHNRLYWYRQTLGQGPEFLTYFQNEAQLEKSRLLSDRFSAERPKGSFSTLEIQRTEQGDSAMYLCASSPSPYYGYTFGSGTRLTVV.

The J gene is TRBJ1-1, the V gene TRBV6-1; 9 positions agree with TRBD1. This CDR3 has 13 amino acids. Germline CDR1 and CDR2: MNHNS and SASEGT. V trimming: 7 bases; J trimming: 10 bases; junction bases outside the gene matches: 10. CDR3: CASIKREQGAAFF. Here the CDR3 DNA reads TGTGCCAGCATCAAGAGAGAACAGGGGGCAGCTTTCTTT.

The genes are TRBV5-4 and TRBJ1-2; the match to TRBD1 covers 7 bases. Germline V gene sequence: CDR1 SGHNT, CDR2 YYREEE (reference sequence). The CDR3 covers 14 residues. V lost 4 bases and J lost 8; bases outside the gene matches: 11. CDR3 DNA: TGTGCCAGCAGCCTTTTCGACAGGGTGCACGGCTACACCTTC. It yields the protein CASSLFDRVHGYTF.

This clone has only one observation. This rearrangement joins TRBV19 to TRBJ2-6; 7 bases agree with TRBD1. There are 18 residues in the CDR3. With 6 bases clipped from V and 0 bases from J, the junction kept 11 bases outside the gene matches. The germline gives CDR1 LNHDA, CDR2 SQIVND (reference sequence). The CDR3 DNA reads TGTGCCAGTAGGAGTCCGGGACAGATGAGCTCTGGGGCCAACGTCCTGACTTTC. Translated, it gives CASRSPGQMSSGANVLTF.

This clone was seen a few times. This sequence joins TRBV5-1 and TRBJ2-7; 9 bases line up with TRBD1. This CDR3 has 13 amino acids. The V and J ends lost 4 bases and 5 bases, in that order; junction bases with no gene match: 4. The germline CDR1 and CDR2 sequences are SGHRS and YFSETQ. The CDR3 sequence: CASSTRQGDEQYF. CDR3 nucleotides: TGCGCCAGCAGCACCAGACAGGGGGACGAGCAGTACTTC.

V and J are TRBV28 and TRBJ2-2; D might be TRBD1 or TRBD2, each matching 5 bases. The germline V and J ends were trimmed by 4 bases and 6 bases, with 12 bases remaining between them. The CDR3 is made up of 14 amino acids. The germline V gene encodes CDR1 MDHEN and CDR2 SYDVKM. The CDR3 sequence is CASSSSGTAGELFF. The DNA for the CDR3 is TGTGCCAGCAGTTCATCCGGGACGGCCGGGGAGCTGTTTTTT.

CDR3 residues: CASTARVNTEAFF. The CDR3 DNA reads TGTGCCAGCACGGCTCGGGTGAACACTGAAGCTTTCTTT. The chain couples TRBV6-1 to TRBJ1-1; D gene uncertain. The CDR3 runs to 13 residues. CDR1 is MNHNS and CDR2 is SASEGT in the germline V gene. The V gene lost 7 bases and the J gene lost 0 bases, with 9 bases spanning the gap.

This clone appeared a single time. The chain is built from TRBV30 and TRBJ1-2; D not certain. CDR1 and CDR2 from the germline V gene are GTSNPN and SVGIG (reference sequence). Trimming removed 2 bases at V and 6 bases at J, with 7 bases between. There are 11 residues in the CDR3. DNA for the CDR3: TGTGCCTGGAGTAGAAGAGATGGCTACACCTTC. This codes for CAWSRRDGYTF.

The J gene is TRBJ2-1, the V gene TRBV5-4; 10 nucleotides match TRBD2. V lost 5 bases and J lost 8; bases outside the gene matches: 13. The V gene's germline CDR1 is SGHNT and CDR2 YYREEE (reference sequence). This CDR3 is built from 16 residues. The CDR3 region is CASRTPAAGGLDEQFF. The CDR3 bases are TGTGCCAGCAGAACCCCGGCAGCGGGGGGGCTCGATGAGCAGTTCTTC.

This clone was detected once. This chain uses TRBV5-1 with TRBJ2-3; 8 bases are shared with TRBD2. The CDR3 consists of 16 residues. With 2 bases clipped from V and 4 bases from J, the junction kept 9 bases outside the gene matches. CDR1 is SGHRS, CDR2 YFSETQ, per germline. The CDR3 protein is CASSLRGGRTADTQYF. The CDR3 DNA is TGCGCCAGCAGCTTACGGGGGGGCCGAACCGCAGATACGCAGTATTTT. Together with reference TRBV5-1 and TRBJ2-3, the CDR3 gives the full variable domain: KAGVTQTPRYLIKTRGQQVTLSCSPISGHRSVSWYQQTPGQGLQFLFEYFSETQRNKGNFPGRFSGRQFSNSRSEMNVSTLELGDSALYLCASSLRGGRTADTQYFGPGTRLTVL.

This chain connects TRBV28 to TRBJ1-6; D not certain. The V end was cut by 2 bases, the J end by 5 bases, with 7 bases between. This CDR3 spans 14 amino acids. CDR1 and CDR2 from the germline V gene are MDHEN and SYDVKM. The CDR3 region has the DNA TGTGCCAGCAGTTTAGCCACCGATAATTCACCCCTCCACTTT. Protein sequence: CASSLATDNSPLHF.